These 9 T cell receptor beta chains were sequenced from one sample in a study of T cell responses to AZD1222 COVID-19 vaccine. Assay used: immunoSEQ multiplex PCR; TCRdb lists only in-frame clones, some missing. The data show roughly 70,000 clones, 75% to 95% seen once. Sequencing used peripheral blood, obtained 28 days after the second dose of the MenACWY control vaccine. All receptors come from an adult who received the MenACWY meningococcal vaccine as a control.

The chain combines TRBV11-2 with TRBJ2-1; D ambiguous. The germline V and J ends were trimmed by 5 bases and 7 bases, with 12 bases remaining between them. This CDR3 contains 13 residues. Germline V gives CDR1 SGHAT, CDR2 FQNNGV. For the CDR3, the DNA is TGTGCCAGCAGCCCCCATCCCGTTAATGAGCAGTTCTTC. Its translation is CASSPHPVNEQFF.

This clone was picked up one time. The rearrangement uses TRBV3-1 (or the pseudogene TRBV3-2) and TRBJ1-1, with a tentative D call TRBD1 (5 bases). Germline CDR1 and CDR2: LGHDT and YNNKEL (reference sequence). V was pared by 4 bases and J by 6 bases, with 9 bases between. The CDR3 has 12 residues. The CDR3 nucleotides read TGTGCCAGCAGCCCCGGGGCTTCTGAAGCTTTCTTT. Amino acid sequence: CASSPGASEAFF.

Written as DNA, the CDR3 is TGCAGTGCTAGAGCCTACGAGCAGTACTTC. Translated, it gives CSARAYEQYF. The V and J genes are TRBV20-1 and TRBJ2-7; D is ambiguous. CDR1 and CDR2 (germline): DFQATT, SNEGSKA (reference sequence). Trimming took 1 base from V and 2 from J, leaving 0 bases between them. This CDR3 contains 10 residues.

This sequence joins TRBV21-1 and TRBJ1-2; the table calls TRBD1, which could not be checked here. TRBV21-1 is marked as a pseudogene. The CDR3 runs to 14 residues. CDR3 loop: CASLQTGDNYGYTF. Here the CDR3 DNA reads TGTGCCAGCCTCCAGACAGGGGATAACTATGGCTACACCTTC.

Comment on this clone: Additional DNA sequences in this sample encode the identical CDR3. The chain has TRBV27 and TRBJ2-3, with D possibly being TRBD2 (5 bases). The CDR3 is 14 residues long. V was clipped by 0 bases and J by 1 base, with 5 bases between them. The germline V gene has CDR1 MNHEY and CDR2 SMNVEV (reference sequence). The CDR3 is CASSLSAGTDTQYF. The CDR3, as DNA: TGTGCCAGCAGTTTATCAGCGGGCACAGATACGCAGTATTTT.

The chain recombines TRBV6-2 or TRBV6-3 with TRBJ2-7; D may be TRBD1 (5 bases). V was trimmed by 6 bases and J by 2 bases, leaving 11 bases between them. The CDR3 spans 13 residues. Germline V gene data show CDR1 as MNHEY and CDR2 as SVGEGT. CDR3 protein: CASSPMGPYEQYF. The CDR3 coding sequence is TGTGCCAGCAGCCCGATGGGGCCCTACGAGCAGTACTTC.

This clone occurred a few times. The V and J genes are TRBV6-6 and TRBJ2-7; TRBD1 is a possible D gene (6 bases). Germline-derived CDR1 and CDR2 are MNHNY and SVGAGI (reference sequence). The CDR3 covers 12 residues. V lost 6 bases to trimming and J lost 6 bases, with 12 bases between them. This CDR3 is CASSRDNGEQYF. The CDR3 nucleotides are TGTGCCAGCAGCCGGGACAATGGCGAGCAGTACTTC.

The V gene is TRBV18, the J gene TRBJ2-7; D is possibly TRBD1 or TRBD2 (5 bases each). The germline V and J ends were trimmed by 1 base and 7 bases, with 8 bases remaining between them. CDR1 and CDR2 from the germline V gene are KGHSH and LQKENI. The CDR3 is made up of 12 amino acids. The CDR3 reads CASSPRGKEQYF. The CDR3 nucleotides are TGTGCCAGCTCACCACGGGGGAAAGAGCAGTACTTC.

The chain couples TRBV27 to TRBJ1-4; the D is unclear. The length of the CDR3 is 14 residues. Germline lookup yields CDR1 MNHEY and CDR2 SMNVEV (reference sequence). Trimming took 6 bases from V and 7 from J, leaving 15 bases between them. The CDR3 loop reads CASRSRLRSEKLFF. The CDR3 DNA is TGTGCCAGCAGAAGTAGGTTGAGGAGTGAAAAACTGTTTTTT.